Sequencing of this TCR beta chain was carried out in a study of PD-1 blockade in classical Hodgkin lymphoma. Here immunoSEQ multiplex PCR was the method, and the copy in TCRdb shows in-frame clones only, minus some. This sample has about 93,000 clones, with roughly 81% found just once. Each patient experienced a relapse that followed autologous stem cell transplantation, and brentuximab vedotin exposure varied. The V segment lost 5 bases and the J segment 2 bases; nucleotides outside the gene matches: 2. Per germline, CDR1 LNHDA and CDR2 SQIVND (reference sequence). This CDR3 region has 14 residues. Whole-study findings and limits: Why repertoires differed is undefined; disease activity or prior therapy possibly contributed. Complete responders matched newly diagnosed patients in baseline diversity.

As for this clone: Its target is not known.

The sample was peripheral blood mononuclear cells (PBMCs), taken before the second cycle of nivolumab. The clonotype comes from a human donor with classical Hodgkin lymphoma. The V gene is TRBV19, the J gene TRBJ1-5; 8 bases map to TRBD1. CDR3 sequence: CASSPTGGNQPQHF. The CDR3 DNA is TGTGCCAGTAGTCCGACAGGGGGCAATCAGCCCCAGCATTTT.